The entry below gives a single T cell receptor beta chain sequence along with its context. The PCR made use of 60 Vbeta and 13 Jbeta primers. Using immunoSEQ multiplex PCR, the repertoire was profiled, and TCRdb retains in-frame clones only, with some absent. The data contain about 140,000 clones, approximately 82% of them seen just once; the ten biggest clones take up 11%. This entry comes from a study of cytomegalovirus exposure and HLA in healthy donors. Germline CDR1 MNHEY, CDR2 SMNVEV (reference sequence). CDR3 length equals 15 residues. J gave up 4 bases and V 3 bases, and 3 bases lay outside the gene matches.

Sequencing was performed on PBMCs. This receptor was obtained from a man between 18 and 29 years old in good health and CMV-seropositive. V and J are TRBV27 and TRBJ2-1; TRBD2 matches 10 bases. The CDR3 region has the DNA TGTGCCAGCAGTTTTAGCGGGAGGCCGTACAATGAGCAGTTCTTC. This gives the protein CASSFSGRPYNEQFF.